This TCR beta chain was obtained from a study of low-dose radiotherapy and immunotherapy resistance in tumors. This CDR3 is 18 amino acids long. With 2 bases clipped from V and 0 bases from J, the junction kept 8 bases outside the gene matches. Germline V CDR1 and CDR2: SGHNT, YYREEE (reference sequence). First-strand cDNA used TRAV- and TRBV-specific primers, covering alpha and beta chains. For amplifying TCRs, the PCR ran for about 22 cycles with Phusion, which was used together with a constant-region primer and the adapter on the V primers. TCRdb itself ran the reads through MiXCR, one entry per CDR3 protein. The sample lists about 39,000 distinct CDR3 sequences; around 20% were seen once. Indicated time point: after trial treatment. Treatment meaning: LDRT plus nivolumab, ipilimumab, low-dose cyclophosphamide and aspirin (RACIN trial).

The TCR sequence derives from a female donor with ovarian cancer. The chain employs TRBV5-4 and TRBJ2-1; 10 nucleotides align to TRBD2. Sequenced here: PBMCs, sampled after low-dose radiotherapy plus immunotherapy. The CDR3 sequence is CASSFAAGGPLSYNEQFF. The CDR3, as DNA: TGTGCCAGCAGCTTTGCAGCGGGGGGGCCCCTCTCCTACAATGAGCAGTTCTTC. The variable domain in full, with the rest retrieved from reference TRBV5-4 and TRBJ2-1, is ETGVTQSPTHLIKTRGQQVTLRCSSQSGHNTVSWYQQALGQGPQFIFQYYREEENGRGNFPPRFSGLQFPNYSSELNVNALELDDSALYLCASSFAAGGPLSYNEQFFGPGTRLTVL.